The 16 T cell receptor beta chains below all came from one sample that was sequenced in a study of T cells in Graves' hyperthyroidism and ophthalmopathy. TCR beta CDR3 regions were amplified from RNA transcripts. Carried out on the TCR CDR3, a first-round RT-PCR used the HTBI primer set. TCRdb reprocessed the multiplex PCR reads with MiXCR, giving one entry per CDR3 protein. The table lists about 500,000 distinct CDR3 sequences, approximately 17% of them singletons. Sequences were obtained from blood. Receptors originate from a woman under 30 with Graves' ophthalmopathy.

This clonotype showed up just a few times. The chain carries TRBV6-2 or TRBV6-3 and TRBJ2-3; a possible D gene is TRBD2 (6 bases). The CDR3 is 16 residues long. CDR1 MNHEY and CDR2 SVGEGT come from the germline V gene. V was trimmed by 0 bases and J by 0 bases, leaving 10 bases between them. The CDR3 DNA reads as TGTGCCAGCAGTTACTCGAGGACTATTAGCACAGATACGCAGTATTTT. Amino acids: CASSYSRTISTDTQYF.

This clonotype was detected ten times or more. The chain joins TRBV6-5 to TRBJ1-5; D ambiguous. The germline V gene encodes CDR1 MNHEY and CDR2 SVGAGI. The V and J ends lost 0 bases and 4 bases respectively, with 4 bases between them. CDR3 length: 13 residues. The CDR3 DNA reads TGTGCCAGCAGTTACTCGCGGAATCAGCCCCAGCATTTT. This translates into CASSYSRNQPQHF.

At least ten counts were recorded for this clonotype. The V and J genes are TRBV3-1 and TRBJ1-1, with 8 nucleotides matching TRBD1. The CDR3 totals 14 residues. V dropped 1 base and J dropped 11; count of bases not matched to a gene: 9. Looked up from germline, CDR1 is LGHDT and CDR2 is YNNKEL (reference sequence). CDR3 sequence: CASSQVWTTGVAFF. The CDR3 DNA follows: TGTGCCAGCAGCCAAGTATGGACGACAGGGGTTGCTTTCTTT.

In its sample, this clonotype was seen many times. This sequence joins TRBV11-2 and TRBJ1-6; TRBD1 agrees at 7 bases. This CDR3 has 14 amino acids. Germline CDR1 SGHAT, CDR2 FQNNGV. V lost 2 bases to trimming and J lost 10 bases; unmatched junction nucleotides: 5. The CDR3 region has the DNA TGTGCCAGCAGCTTAAGCCCAGGGGGATCACCCCTCCACTTT. It specifies CASSLSPGGSPLHF.

There are many counts of this clonotype. This chain joins TRBV30 and TRBJ2-2; D unresolved. V lost 3 bases, J lost 3 bases, and 11 bases lay in between. Germline assignment: CDR1 GTSNPN and CDR2 SVGIG (reference sequence). The CDR3 runs 14 residues. For the CDR3, the DNA is TGTGCCTGGAGGGATCCTCGGGACACCGGGGAGCTGTTTTTT. It is translated as CAWRDPRDTGELFF. Using reference TRBV30 and TRBJ2-2 for the parts outside the CDR3, the full variable domain is SQTIHQWPATLVQPVGSPLSLECTVEGTSNPNLYWYRQAAGRGLQLLFYSVGIGQISSEVPQNLSASRPQDRQFILSSKKLLLSDSGFYLCAWRDPRDTGELFFGEGSRLTVL.

This clonotype was seen repeatedly, ten times or more. V is TRBV28 and J is TRBJ2-6, with 7 bases identical to TRBD1. From germline, CDR1 is MDHEN and CDR2 SYDVKM. The CDR3 extends over 17 amino acids. V lost 10 bases, J lost 1 base, and 13 bases stayed unmatched. In nucleotides, the CDR3 is TGTGCCACCGTAGTGGGACAGTCCGTTTCTGGGGCCAACGTCCTGACTTTC. Its translation is CATVVGQSVSGANVLTF.

This clonotype appeared many times. The gene calls are TRBV28 and TRBJ2-1, with TRBD2 matching over 9 bases. J gave up 2 bases and V 5 bases, and 4 bases lay outside the gene matches. This CDR3 spans 15 amino acids. Germline V gene data show CDR1 as MDHEN and CDR2 as SYDVKM. For the CDR3, the DNA is TGTGCCAGCAGTAGACTAGCGGAGGCCTACAATGAGCAGTTCTTC. Protein product: CASSRLAEAYNEQFF.

On this clonotype: This may be a read error: a much more frequent sequence differs by one nucleotide. Lacking the conserved final phenylalanine or tryptophan, this CDR3 likely reflects a read error. The chain uses TRBV15 and TRBJ1-1; the D gene is possibly TRBD1 (5 bases). Germline V gives CDR1 LNHNV, CDR2 YYDKDF (reference sequence). The CDR3 loop spans 13 amino acids. Deletions cut 8 bases from V and 3 bases from J, with 13 bases between. The CDR3 DNA is TGTGCCACCGAGGGACTTCGCGACACTGAAGCTTTCTCT. As protein: CATEGLRDTEAFS.

This clonotype was picked up many times. The gene calls are TRBV6-1 and TRBJ2-1, with 12 nucleotides matching TRBD2. CDR1 and CDR2 (germline): MNHNS, SASEGT. With 3 bases clipped from V and 4 bases from J, the junction kept 1 base outside the gene matches. The length of the CDR3 is 15 residues. The CDR3 sequence is CASSDLAGGYNEQFF. The CDR3 DNA is TGTGCCAGCAGTGATCTAGCGGGGGGGTACAATGAGCAGTTCTTC.

This clonotype has ten or more counts. This chain joins TRBV12-3 or TRBV12-4 and TRBJ2-4, with D possibly being TRBD1 or TRBD2 (6 bases each). This CDR3 contains 14 residues. Trimming removed 1 base from V and 8 bases from J, with 12 bases in between. CDR3 residues: CASSLVGGTYIQYF. The CDR3 region has the DNA TGTGCCAGCAGTTTAGTAGGGGGGACATACATTCAGTACTTC.

The genes are TRBV6-2 or TRBV6-3 and TRBJ2-2; D is tentatively TRBD1 or TRBD2 (5 bases each). This CDR3 contains 14 residues. CDR1 is MNHEY and CDR2 is SVGEGT in the germline V gene. The V end was cut by 0 bases, the J end by 6 bases, with 8 bases between. The CDR3 loop reads CASSYSRGAGELFF. The CDR3 bases are TGTGCCAGCAGTTACTCGAGAGGGGCCGGGGAGCTGTTTTTT.

In this sample, this clonotype turned up many times. J is TRBJ1-2 and V is TRBV15; 10 bases match TRBD1. Germline CDR1 LNHNV, CDR2 YYDKDF (reference sequence). CDR3 length equals 16 residues. V lost 3 bases, J lost 4 bases, and 8 bases stayed unmatched. The DNA of the CDR3 is TGTGCCACCAGCAGGGCGACAGGGGGCGCGGGCTATGGCTACACCTTC. This gives the protein CATSRATGGAGYGYTF.

This clonotype has at least ten counts. The chain combines TRBV6-2 or TRBV6-3 with TRBJ2-7; no clear D. The germline gives CDR1 MNHEY, CDR2 SVGEGT. Trimming left V 6 bases short and J 1 base short, with 4 bases between. CDR3 size: 11 residues. CDR3 region: CASRMSYEQYF. CDR3 sequence (DNA): TGTGCCAGCAGGATGTCCTACGAGCAGTACTTC.

A few counts support this clonotype. This sequence joins TRBV19 and TRBJ2-1; the D is unclear. CDR3 length: 16 residues. The germline gives CDR1 LNHDA, CDR2 SQIVND (reference sequence). Trimming shortened V by 5 bases and J by 5 bases, and 19 bases separated the two germline ends. The chain's CDR3 is CASSAPVRSTDNEQFF. CDR3 coding DNA: TGTGCCAGTAGTGCCCCAGTGAGGTCAACCGACAATGAGCAGTTCTTC.

The sample holds many counts of this clonotype. The rearrangement links TRBV5-1 to TRBJ1-1; D not certain. The CDR3 is 13 residues long. Germline CDR1 reads SGHRS; CDR2 reads YFSETQ. Trimming took off 3 bases at V and 1 base at J, with 7 bases between the two ends. The CDR3 reads CASSSYKNTEAFF. For the CDR3, the DNA is TGCGCCAGCAGCTCCTACAAGAACACTGAAGCTTTCTTT.

This clonotype was found many times. J is TRBJ2-7 and V is TRBV7-2; TRBD2 matches at 8 bases. Germline CDR1 and CDR2: SGHTA and FQGNSA. After removal of 1 base from V and 2 bases from J, the junction contained 4 bases not matched to a gene. The CDR3 has 15 amino acids. This CDR3 is CASSLGSGEPYEQYF. The CDR3 DNA sequence: TGTGCCAGCAGCTTAGGTAGCGGGGAACCCTACGAGCAGTACTTC.